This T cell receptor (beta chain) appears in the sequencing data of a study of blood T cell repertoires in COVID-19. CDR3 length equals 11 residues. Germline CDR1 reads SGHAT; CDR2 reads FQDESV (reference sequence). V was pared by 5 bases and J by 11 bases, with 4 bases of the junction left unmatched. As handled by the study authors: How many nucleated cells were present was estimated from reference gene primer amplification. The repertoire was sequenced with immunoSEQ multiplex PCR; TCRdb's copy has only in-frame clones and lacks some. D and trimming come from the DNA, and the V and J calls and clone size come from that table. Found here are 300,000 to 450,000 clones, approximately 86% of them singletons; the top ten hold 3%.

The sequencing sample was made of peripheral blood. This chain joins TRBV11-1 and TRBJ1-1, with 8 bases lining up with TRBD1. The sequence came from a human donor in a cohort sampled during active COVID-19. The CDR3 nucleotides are TGTGCCAGCAGCAGGACAGGGACGGCTTTCTTT. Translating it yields CASSRTGTAFF.